The present TCR beta chain was sequenced within a study of vaccination and CD4 T cells after COVID-19. In the case of this clonotype: The antigen is not known.

Germline values: CDR1 KGHDR, CDR2 SFDVKD. Trimming pared 4 bases from V and 4 bases from J, leaving 10 bases between. CDR3 length: 14 residues. Cultured CD4+ T-cell DNA underwent Oncomine TCR Beta short-read sequencing. MiXCR, applied by TCRdb to the PCR reads, yields one record per CDR3 protein. Of some 7,700 distinct CDR3 sequences listed, around 50% are singletons. This sample's treatment: roughly 10-day PBMC culture with coronavirus spike peptide pools or control peptides (ViraFEST assay). Once peptide pools had expanded antigen-specific T cells, ViraFEST sequenced TCRs. The origin of this receptor is a human donor who had recovered from COVID-19. Specimen: CD4+ T cells from blood, cultured in vitro. The rearrangement uses TRBV24-1 and TRBJ1-5; D unresolved. CDR3 sequence reads: CATSDSRTNQPQHF. The CDR3 DNA is TGTGCCACCAGTGACTCACGCACGAATCAGCCCCAGCATTTT.